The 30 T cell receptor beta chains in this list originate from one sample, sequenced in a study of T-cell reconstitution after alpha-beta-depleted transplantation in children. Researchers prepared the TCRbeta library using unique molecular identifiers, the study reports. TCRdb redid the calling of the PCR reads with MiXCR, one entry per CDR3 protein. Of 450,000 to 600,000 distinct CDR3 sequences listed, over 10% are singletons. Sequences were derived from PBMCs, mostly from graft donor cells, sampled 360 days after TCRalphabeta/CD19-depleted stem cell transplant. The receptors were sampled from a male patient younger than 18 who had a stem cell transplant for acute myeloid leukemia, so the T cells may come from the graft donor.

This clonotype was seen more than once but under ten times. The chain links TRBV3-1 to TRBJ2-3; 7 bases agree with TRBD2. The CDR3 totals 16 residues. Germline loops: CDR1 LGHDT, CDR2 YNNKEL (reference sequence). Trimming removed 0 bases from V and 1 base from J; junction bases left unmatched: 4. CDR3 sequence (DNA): TGTGCCAGCAGCCAAGACCTGGGGGGGGGCACAGATACGCAGTATTTT. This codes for CASSQDLGGGTDTQYF.

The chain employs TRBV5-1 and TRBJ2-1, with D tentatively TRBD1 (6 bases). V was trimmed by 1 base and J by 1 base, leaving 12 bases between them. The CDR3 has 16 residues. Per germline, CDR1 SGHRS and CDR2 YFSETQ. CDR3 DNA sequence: TGCGCCAGCAGCTTGACCGGGACAAATTCCTACAATGAGCAGTTCTTC. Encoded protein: CASSLTGTNSYNEQFF.

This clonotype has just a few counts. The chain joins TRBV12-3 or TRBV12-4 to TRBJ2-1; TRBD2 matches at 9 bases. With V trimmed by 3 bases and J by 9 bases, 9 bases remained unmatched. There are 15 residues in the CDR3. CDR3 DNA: TGTGCCAGCAGTTTTGCGGGAGGGGGACTTAGTGAGCAGTTCTTC. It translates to CASSFAGGGLSEQFF.

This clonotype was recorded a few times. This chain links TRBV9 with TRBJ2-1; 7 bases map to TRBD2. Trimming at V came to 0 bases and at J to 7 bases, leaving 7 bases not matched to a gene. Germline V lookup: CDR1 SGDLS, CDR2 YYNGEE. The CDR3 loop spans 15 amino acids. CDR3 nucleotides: TGTGCCAGCAGCGTAGATGGCGGGAGAACAAATGAGCAGTTCTTC. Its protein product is CASSVDGGRTNEQFF.

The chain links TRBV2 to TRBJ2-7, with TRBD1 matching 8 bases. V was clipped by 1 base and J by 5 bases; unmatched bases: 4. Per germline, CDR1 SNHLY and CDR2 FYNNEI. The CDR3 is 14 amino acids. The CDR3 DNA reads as TGTGCCAGCAGTGAAGGGGCAGGGGGCCACGAGCAGTACTTC. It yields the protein CASSEGAGGHEQYF.

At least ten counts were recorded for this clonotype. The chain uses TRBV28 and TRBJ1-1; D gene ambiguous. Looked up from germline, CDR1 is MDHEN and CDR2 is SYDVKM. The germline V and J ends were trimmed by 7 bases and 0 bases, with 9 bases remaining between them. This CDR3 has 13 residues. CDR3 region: CASKHSLNTEAFF. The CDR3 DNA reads TGTGCCAGCAAACACAGCCTGAACACTGAAGCTTTCTTT.

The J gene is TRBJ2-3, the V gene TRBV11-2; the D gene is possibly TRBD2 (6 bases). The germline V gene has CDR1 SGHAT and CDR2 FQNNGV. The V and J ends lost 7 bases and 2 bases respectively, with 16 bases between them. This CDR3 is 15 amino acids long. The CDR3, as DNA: TGTGCCAGCAACCGGGACTTCCGAAACACAGATACGCAGTATTTT. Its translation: CASNRDFRNTDTQYF.

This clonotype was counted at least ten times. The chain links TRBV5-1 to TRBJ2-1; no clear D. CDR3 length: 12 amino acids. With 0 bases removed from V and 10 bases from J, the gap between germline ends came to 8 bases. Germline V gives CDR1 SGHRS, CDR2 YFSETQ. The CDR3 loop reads CASSLGVGEQFF. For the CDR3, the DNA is TGCGCCAGCAGCTTGGGAGTGGGAGAGCAGTTCTTC.

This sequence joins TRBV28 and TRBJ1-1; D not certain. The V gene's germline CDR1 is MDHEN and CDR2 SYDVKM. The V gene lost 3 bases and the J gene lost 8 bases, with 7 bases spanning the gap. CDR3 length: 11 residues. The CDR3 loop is CASSFGLEAFF. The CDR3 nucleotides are TGTGCCAGCAGTTTTGGCCTGGAAGCTTTCTTT.

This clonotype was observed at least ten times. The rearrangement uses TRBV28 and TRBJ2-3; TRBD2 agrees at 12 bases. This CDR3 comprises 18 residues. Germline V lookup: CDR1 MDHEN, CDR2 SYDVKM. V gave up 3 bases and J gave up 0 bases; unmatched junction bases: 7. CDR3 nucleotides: TGTGCCAGCAGTTTTGGACTAGCGGGATCAACTAGCACAGATACGCAGTATTTT. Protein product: CASSFGLAGSTSTDTQYF.

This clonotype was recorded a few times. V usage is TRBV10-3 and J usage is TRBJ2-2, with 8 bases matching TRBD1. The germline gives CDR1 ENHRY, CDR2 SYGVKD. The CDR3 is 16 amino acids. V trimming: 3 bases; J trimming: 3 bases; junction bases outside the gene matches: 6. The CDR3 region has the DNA TGTGCCATCAGTGAAGGCAGGGGGCTCGACACCGGGGAGCTGTTTTTT. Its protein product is CAISEGRGLDTGELFF.

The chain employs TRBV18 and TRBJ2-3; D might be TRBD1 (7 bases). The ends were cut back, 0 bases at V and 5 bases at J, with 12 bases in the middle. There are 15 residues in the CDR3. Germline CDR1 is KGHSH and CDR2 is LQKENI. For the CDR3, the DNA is TGTGCCAGCTCACCACCGGCAGGGGGAGGAGATACGCAGTATTTT. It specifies CASSPPAGGGDTQYF.

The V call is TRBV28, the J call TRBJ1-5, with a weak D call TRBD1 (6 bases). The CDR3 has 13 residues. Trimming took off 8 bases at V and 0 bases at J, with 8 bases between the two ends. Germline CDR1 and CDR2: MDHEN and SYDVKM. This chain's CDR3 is CASQGISNQPQHF. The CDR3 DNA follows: TGTGCCAGCCAGGGGATTAGCAATCAGCCCCAGCATTTT.

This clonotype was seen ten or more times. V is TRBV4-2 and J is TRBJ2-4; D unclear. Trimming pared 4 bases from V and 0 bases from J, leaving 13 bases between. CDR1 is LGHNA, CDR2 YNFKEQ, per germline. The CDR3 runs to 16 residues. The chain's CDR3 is CASSREIPLAKNIQYF. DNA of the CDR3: TGTGCCAGCAGCCGCGAGATCCCTCTAGCCAAAAACATTCAGTACTTC.

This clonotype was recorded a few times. The CDR3 DNA reads as TGCAGTGCTAGTCCAGGGACTCGCTACACCTTC. It specifies CSASPGTRYTF. This chain uses TRBV20-1 with TRBJ1-2; D might be TRBD1 (5 bases). The ends were cut back, 3 bases at V and 9 bases at J, with 11 bases in the middle. Germline-derived CDR1 and CDR2 are DFQATT and SNEGSKA (reference sequence). This CDR3 comprises 11 residues.

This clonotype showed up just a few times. The CDR3 loop reads CASSLRGTRPVNEQFF. The CDR3 DNA reads as TGTGCCAGCAGCTTAAGGGGGACTAGACCCGTCAATGAGCAGTTCTTC. The J gene is TRBJ2-1, the V gene TRBV11-3; 8 bases line up with TRBD2. In germline, CDR1 is SGHNT, CDR2 YENEEA. The CDR3 extends over 16 amino acids. V shed 2 bases, J shed 6 bases, and the junction held 9 bases outside the gene matches.

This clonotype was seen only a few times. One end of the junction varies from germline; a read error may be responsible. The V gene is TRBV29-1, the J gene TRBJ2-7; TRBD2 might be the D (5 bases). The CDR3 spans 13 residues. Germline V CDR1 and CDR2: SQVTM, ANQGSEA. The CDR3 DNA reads TGCTGCGTTGCTGGAGAGGGAACGGGGGAGCAGTACTTC. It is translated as CCVAGEGTGEQYF.

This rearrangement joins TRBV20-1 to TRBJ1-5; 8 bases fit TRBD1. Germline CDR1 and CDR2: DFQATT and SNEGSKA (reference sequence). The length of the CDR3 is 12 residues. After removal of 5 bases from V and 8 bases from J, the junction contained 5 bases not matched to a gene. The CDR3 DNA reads TGCAGTGCTCCAGGGGGCAGGGAGCCCCAGCATTTT. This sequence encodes CSAPGGREPQHF.

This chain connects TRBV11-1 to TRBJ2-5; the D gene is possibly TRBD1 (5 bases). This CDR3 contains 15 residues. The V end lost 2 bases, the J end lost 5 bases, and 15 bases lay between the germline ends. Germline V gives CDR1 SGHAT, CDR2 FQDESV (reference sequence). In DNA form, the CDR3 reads TGTGCCAGCAGCTTACAGGACATCGCGCTGGAGACCCAGTACTTC. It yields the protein CASSLQDIALETQYF.

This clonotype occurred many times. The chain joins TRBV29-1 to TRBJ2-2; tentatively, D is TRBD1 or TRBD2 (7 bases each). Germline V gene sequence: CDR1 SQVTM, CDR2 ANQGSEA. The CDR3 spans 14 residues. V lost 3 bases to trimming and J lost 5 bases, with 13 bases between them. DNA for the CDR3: TGCAGCGTTGAGAACCAGGGGGGGACCGGGGAGCTGTTTTTT. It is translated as CSVENQGGTGELFF.

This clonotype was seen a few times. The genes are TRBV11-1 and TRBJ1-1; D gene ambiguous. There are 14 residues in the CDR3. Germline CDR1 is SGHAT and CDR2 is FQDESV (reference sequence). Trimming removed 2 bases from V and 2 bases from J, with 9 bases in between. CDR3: CASSLIKGNTEAFF. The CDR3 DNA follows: TGTGCCAGCAGCTTAATAAAGGGAAACACTGAAGCTTTCTTT.

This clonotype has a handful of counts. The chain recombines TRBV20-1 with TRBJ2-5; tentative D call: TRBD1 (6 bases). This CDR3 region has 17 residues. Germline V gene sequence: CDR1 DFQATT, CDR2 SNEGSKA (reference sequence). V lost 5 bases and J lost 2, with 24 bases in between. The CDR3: CSASSQGGGGLQETQYF. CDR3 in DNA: TGCAGTGCTTCGTCTCAAGGGGGTGGGGGCCTTCAAGAGACCCAGTACTTC.

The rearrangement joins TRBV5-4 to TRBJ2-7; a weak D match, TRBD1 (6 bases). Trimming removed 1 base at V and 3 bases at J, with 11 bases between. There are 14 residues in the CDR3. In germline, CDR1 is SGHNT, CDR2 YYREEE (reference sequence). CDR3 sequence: CASSLIPGVYEQYF. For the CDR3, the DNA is TGTGCCAGCAGCTTGATTCCAGGGGTCTACGAGCAGTACTTC.

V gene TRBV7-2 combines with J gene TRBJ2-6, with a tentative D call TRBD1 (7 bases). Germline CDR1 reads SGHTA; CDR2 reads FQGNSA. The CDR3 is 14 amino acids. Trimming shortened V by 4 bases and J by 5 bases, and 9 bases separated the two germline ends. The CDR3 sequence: CASSSGGWANVLTF. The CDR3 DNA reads TGTGCCAGCAGCTCAGGGGGGTGGGCCAACGTCCTGACTTTC.

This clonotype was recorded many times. As DNA, the CDR3 is TGCAGCGCCCAGGGACAATCCTCCTACGAGCAGTACTTC. Translation gives CSAQGQSSYEQYF. The gene calls are TRBV29-1 and TRBJ2-7, with D maybe TRBD1 (6 bases). The V gene lost 7 bases and the J gene lost 0 bases, with 13 bases spanning the gap. The CDR3 is made up of 13 amino acids. Germline V gene sequence: CDR1 SQVTM, CDR2 ANQGSEA.

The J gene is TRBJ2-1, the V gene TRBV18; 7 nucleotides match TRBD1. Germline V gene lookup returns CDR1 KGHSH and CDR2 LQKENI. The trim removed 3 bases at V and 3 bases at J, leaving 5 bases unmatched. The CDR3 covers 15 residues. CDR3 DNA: TGTGCCAGCTCACCCTCGACAGGGTACTACAATGAGCAGTTCTTC. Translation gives CASSPSTGYYNEQFF.

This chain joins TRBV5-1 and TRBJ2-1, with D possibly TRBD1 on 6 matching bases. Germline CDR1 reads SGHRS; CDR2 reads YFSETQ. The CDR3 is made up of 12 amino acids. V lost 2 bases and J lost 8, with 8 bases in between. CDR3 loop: CASSLRGYEQFF. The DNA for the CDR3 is TGCGCCAGCAGCTTAAGGGGGTATGAGCAGTTCTTC.

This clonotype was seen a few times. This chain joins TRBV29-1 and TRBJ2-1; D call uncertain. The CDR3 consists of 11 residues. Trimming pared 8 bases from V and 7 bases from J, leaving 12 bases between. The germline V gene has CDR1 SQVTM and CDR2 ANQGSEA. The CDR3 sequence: CSTRGGNEQFF. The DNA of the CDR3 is TGCAGCACCCGTGGCGGAAATGAGCAGTTCTTC.

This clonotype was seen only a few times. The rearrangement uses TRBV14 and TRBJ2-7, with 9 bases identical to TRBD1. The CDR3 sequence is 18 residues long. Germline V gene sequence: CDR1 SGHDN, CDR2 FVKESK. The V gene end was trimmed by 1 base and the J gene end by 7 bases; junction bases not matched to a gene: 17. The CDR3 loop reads CASSQAGLLDRGAGEQYF. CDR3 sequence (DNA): TGTGCCAGCAGCCAAGCCGGATTGTTAGACAGGGGGGCGGGGGAGCAGTACTTC.

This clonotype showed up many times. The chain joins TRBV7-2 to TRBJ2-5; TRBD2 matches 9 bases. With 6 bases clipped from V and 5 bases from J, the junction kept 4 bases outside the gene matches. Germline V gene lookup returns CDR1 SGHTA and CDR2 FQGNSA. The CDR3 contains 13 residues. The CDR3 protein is CASRGSGSETQYF. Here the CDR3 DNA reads TGTGCCAGCAGGGGTAGCGGGAGTGAGACCCAGTACTTC.